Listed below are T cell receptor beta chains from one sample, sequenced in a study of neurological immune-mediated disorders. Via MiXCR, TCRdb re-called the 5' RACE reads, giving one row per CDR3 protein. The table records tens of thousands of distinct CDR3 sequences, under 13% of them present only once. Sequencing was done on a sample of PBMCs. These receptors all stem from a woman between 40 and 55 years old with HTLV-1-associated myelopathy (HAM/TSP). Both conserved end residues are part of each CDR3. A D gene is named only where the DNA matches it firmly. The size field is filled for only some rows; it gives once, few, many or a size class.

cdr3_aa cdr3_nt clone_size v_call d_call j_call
CASSSPSGGYNEQFF TGTGCCAGCAGTTCACCTAGCGGGGGCTACAATGAGCAGTTCTTC many TRBV12-3/TRBV12-4 TRBD2 TRBJ2-1
CASSQGHWARSSYEQYF TGTGCCAGCAGCCAAGGCCATTGGGCTCGAAGCTCCTACGAGCAGTACTTC many TRBV4-2 NA TRBJ2-7
CASSHVARDRQETQYF TGCGCCAGCAGCCACGTAGCGAGGGACCGCCAAGAGACCCAGTACTTC many TRBV4-1 NA TRBJ2-5
CASSLGRLRGAPDTQYF TGTGCCAGCAGCTTAGGGCGTTTGCGGGGGGCCCCAGATACGCAGTATTTT many TRBV11-2 TRBD2 TRBJ2-3
CASSNHDRGNQPQHF TGTGCCAGCAGTAACCACGACAGGGGAAATCAGCCCCAGCATTTT many TRBV6-2/TRBV6-3 TRBD1 TRBJ1-5
CASSLMWQGVDYTF TGCGCCAGCAGCTTGATGTGGCAGGGGGTAGACTACACCTTC many TRBV5-1 TRBD1 TRBJ1-2
CASSPFSASGGVNEQFF TGTGCCAGCAGCCCCTTTTCCGCTAGCGGGGGGGTCAATGAGCAGTTCTTC many TRBV7-8 TRBD2 TRBJ2-1
CASSHRALRATEAFF TGTGCCAGCAGCCACCGGGCCCTGAGGGCCACTGAAGCTTTCTTT many TRBV19 NA TRBJ1-1
CASSRDGYNEKLFF TGCGCCAGCAGCCGGGACGGGTATAATGAAAAACTGTTTTTT many TRBV5-1 NA TRBJ1-4
CASSRTGGSSYEQYF TGTGCCAGCAGCCGTACAGGGGGGAGCTCCTACGAGCAGTACTTC many TRBV7-2 TRBD1 TRBJ2-7
CASSQEYRGPGNQPQHF TGCGCCAGCAGCCAAGAGTACAGGGGGCCGGGGAATCAGCCCCAGCATTTT many TRBV4-3 TRBD1 TRBJ1-5
CASSSRQGNTGELFF TGTGCCAGCAGTTCTAGACAGGGGAACACCGGGGAGCTGTTTTTT many TRBV9 TRBD1 TRBJ2-2
CASSLDTQYEQYF TGTGCCAGCAGTTTAGACACCCAGTACGAGCAGTACTTC NA TRBV12-3/TRBV12-4 NA TRBJ2-7
CSAREGAFGGSNQPQHF TGCAGTGCTAGGGAAGGGGCGTTCGGGGGGAGCAATCAGCCCCAGCATTTT many TRBV20-1 NA TRBJ1-5
CASSFTGGADTQYF TGCGCCAGCAGCTTTACAGGGGGCGCGGATACGCAGTATTTT many TRBV5-1 TRBD1 TRBJ2-3
CASSLYRTQEETQYF TGTGCCAGCAGCTTATATAGGACACAAGAAGAGACCCAGTACTTC many TRBV7-2 NA TRBJ2-5
CASTLEGTQYF TGCGCCAGTACCCTTGAGGGTACGCAGTATTTT many TRBV5-1 NA TRBJ2-3
CASSPSGGSNTGELFF TGTGCCAGCTCACCTAGCGGGGGATCGAACACCGGGGAGCTGTTTTTT many TRBV18 TRBD2 TRBJ2-2
CASSIQGAKSGNTIYF TGTGCCAGCAGCATCCAGGGGGCGAAGTCTGGAAACACCATATATTTT many TRBV7-2 TRBD1 TRBJ1-3
CASSLALETEAFF TGCGCCAGCAGCTTGGCCTTGGAGACTGAAGCTTTCTTT many TRBV5-1 NA TRBJ1-1
CASSLVTAGGPGETQYF TGCGCCAGCAGCTTGGTTACGGCGGGGGGGCCCGGTGAGACCCAGTACTTC many TRBV5-1 TRBD2 TRBJ2-5
CASSSTPSLYTGELFF TGTGCCAGCAGCTCCACCCCCAGCCTGTACACCGGGGAGCTGTTTTTT many TRBV7-2 NA TRBJ2-2
CASSSQGADTQYF TGTGCCAGCAGCTCTCAGGGGGCGGATACGCAGTATTTT many TRBV3-1 TRBD1 TRBJ2-3
CASSVGQESSYNEQFF TGTGCCAGCAGCGTAGGACAGGAAAGCTCCTACAATGAGCAGTTCTTC many TRBV9 NA TRBJ2-1
CSVARTGDNEQYF TGCAGCGTTGCCAGGACAGGGGACAACGAGCAGTACTTC NA TRBV29-1 TRBD1 TRBJ2-7
CASSSISQETQYF TGTGCCAGCAGCTCAATAAGCCAAGAGACCCAGTACTTC many TRBV7-2 NA TRBJ2-5
CASSLLGRGQADTQYF TGTGCCAGCAGCTTATTGGGCAGGGGGCAGGCAGATACGCAGTATTTT many TRBV7-6 TRBD1 TRBJ2-3
CASSRQAHENTEAFF TGTGCCAGCAGCCGACAGGCCCATGAGAACACTGAAGCTTTCTTT many TRBV7-8 NA TRBJ1-1
CASTRAGARRINTGELFF TGCGCCAGCACTAGAGCGGGGGCCCGCCGAATCAACACCGGGGAGCTGTTTTTT many TRBV5-1 TRBD2 TRBJ2-2
CASSEGTGDTQYF TGTGCCAGCAGTGAAGGAACCGGGGATACGCAGTATTTT many TRBV2 NA TRBJ2-3
CASSPPGATSTDTQYF TGTGCCAGCAGCCCCCCGGGAGCAACAAGCACAGATACGCAGTATTTT many TRBV12-3/TRBV12-4 NA TRBJ2-3
CATSRGVPGQFGYEQYF TGTGCCACCAGCAGGGGAGTCCCGGGACAATTTGGCTACGAGCAGTACTTC many TRBV15 NA TRBJ2-7
CSARAGVDRDNSPLHF TGCAGTGCTAGAGCGGGAGTGGACCGCGATAATTCACCCCTCCACTTT NA TRBV20-1 NA TRBJ1-6
CASSSGTGGYNQPQHF TGTGCCAGTAGCTCCGGGACAGGGGGCTACAATCAGCCCCAGCATTTT many TRBV19 TRBD1 TRBJ1-5
CASSLATPLSYNEQFF TGTGCCAGCAGCTTAGCGACGCCCCTCTCCTACAATGAGCAGTTCTTC many TRBV7-2 NA TRBJ2-1
CASSKFGTSGNEQFF TGTGCCAGCAGCAAATTCGGGACTAGCGGCAATGAGCAGTTCTTC many TRBV7-2 TRBD2 TRBJ2-1
CASSLSLGAGETQYF TGCGCCAGCAGCCTCTCCCTGGGGGCCGGGGAGACCCAGTACTTC many TRBV4-3 NA TRBJ2-5
CASSLDRGGEDTEAFF TGTGCCAGCAGCTTAGATCGGGGGGGCGAGGACACTGAAGCTTTCTTT NA TRBV7-6 NA TRBJ1-1
CSAPRTPNTEAFF TGCAGTGCGCCAAGGACACCGAACACTGAAGCTTTCTTT many TRBV20-1 NA TRBJ1-1
CASRDIGPAGYTF TGTGCCAGCCGCGACATCGGGCCGGCAGGCTACACCTTC many TRBV6-2/TRBV6-3 NA TRBJ1-2
CASSRDSRPVTSNEQFF TGCGCCAGCAGCAGGGACAGCCGCCCGGTGACTTCAAATGAGCAGTTCTTC many TRBV5-1 TRBD1 TRBJ2-1
CASSLIAGVNEQFF TGTGCCAGCAGTCTCATAGCGGGGGTAAATGAGCAGTTCTTC many TRBV27 TRBD2 TRBJ2-1